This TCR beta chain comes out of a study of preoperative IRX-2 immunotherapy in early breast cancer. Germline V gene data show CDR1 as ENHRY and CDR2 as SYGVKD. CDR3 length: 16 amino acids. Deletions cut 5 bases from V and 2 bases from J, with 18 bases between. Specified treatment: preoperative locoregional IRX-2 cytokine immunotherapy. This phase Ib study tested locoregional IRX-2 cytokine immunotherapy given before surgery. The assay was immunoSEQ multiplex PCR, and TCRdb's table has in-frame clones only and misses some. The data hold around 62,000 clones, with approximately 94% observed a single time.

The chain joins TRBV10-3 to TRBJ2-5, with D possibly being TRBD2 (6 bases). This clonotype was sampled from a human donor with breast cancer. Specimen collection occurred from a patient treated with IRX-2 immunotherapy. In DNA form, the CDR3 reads TGTGCCATCAGTCTGGGGGGTAGACGGGGTCAAGAGACCCAGTACTTC. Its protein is CAISLGGRRGQETQYF.